This TCR beta chain derives from a study of shared clonotypes between healthy human individuals. Study-wide findings and caveats: Among donors, sharing of clonotypes was expected to be affected by sequencing depth.

The donors, all of them Caucasian adults, lived in Nashville, Tennessee. Concerning this clone: Its antigen is undetermined.

Data came from immunoSEQ multiplex PCR; TCRdb stores just in-frame clones and leaves some out. Found here are about 470,000 clones, 79% of them singletons; the top ten hold around 13%. The CDR3 has 16 amino acids. Germline V gives CDR1 SGHNT, CDR2 YENEEA. V was shortened by 1 base and J by 0 bases, with 10 bases between the two germline ends. V usage is TRBV11-3 and J usage is TRBJ2-1; D is unresolved. Sample: PBMCs. This clonotype was obtained from a woman between 40 and 55 years old in good health. Some clones in this sample may be carry-over from other donors' samples. The CDR3 coding sequence is TGTGCCAGCAGCTTAGGAGGCGGTAGCTCCTACAATGAGCAGTTCTTC. Amino acid sequence: CASSLGGGSSYNEQFF.